This T cell receptor beta chain was identified during a study of blood T cell repertoires in COVID-19. This clone was seen only once. In the original analysis: Reference gene primer amplification yielded estimated nucleated cell counts. Measured with immunoSEQ multiplex PCR; TCRdb has only the in-frame clones, and not every one. D and trimming come from the DNA, and the V and J calls and clone size come from that table. Among 220,000 or so clones listed, approximately 91% were seen once. The CDR3 spans 17 residues. With 3 bases clipped from V and 3 bases from J, the junction kept 11 bases outside the gene matches. Germline lookup yields CDR1 MGHRA and CDR2 YSYEKL.

This TCR was sampled from a man aged 55 to 69 who had recovered from COVID-19. This rearrangement joins TRBV4-1 to TRBJ2-7; TRBD2 agrees at 10 bases. The sample taken for sequencing was peripheral blood. The CDR3 DNA reads as TGCGCCAGCAGCCAGCAACCCCTAGCGGGAGTGTTCTACGAGCAGTACTTC. Its translation: CASSQQPLAGVFYEQYF.